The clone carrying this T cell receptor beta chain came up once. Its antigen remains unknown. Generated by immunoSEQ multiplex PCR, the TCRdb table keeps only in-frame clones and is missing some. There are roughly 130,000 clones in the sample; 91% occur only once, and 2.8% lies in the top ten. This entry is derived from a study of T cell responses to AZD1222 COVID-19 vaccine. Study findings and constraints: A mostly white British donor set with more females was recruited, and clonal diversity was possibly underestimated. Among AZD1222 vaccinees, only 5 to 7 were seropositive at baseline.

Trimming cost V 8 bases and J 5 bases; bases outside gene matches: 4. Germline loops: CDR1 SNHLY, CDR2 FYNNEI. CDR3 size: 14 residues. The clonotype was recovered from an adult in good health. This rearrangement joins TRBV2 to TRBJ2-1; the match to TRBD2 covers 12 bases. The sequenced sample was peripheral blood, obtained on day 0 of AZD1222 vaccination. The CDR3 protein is CASRGLAGHNEQFF. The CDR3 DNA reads TGTGCCAGCCGGGGACTAGCGGGTCACAATGAGCAGTTCTTC. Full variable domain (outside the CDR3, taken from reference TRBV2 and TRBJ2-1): EPEVTQTPSHQVTQMGQEVILRCVPISNHLYFYWYRQILGQKVEFLVSFYNNEISEKSEIFDDQFSVERPDGSNFTLKIRSTKLEDSAMYFCASRGLAGHNEQFFGPGTRLTVL.